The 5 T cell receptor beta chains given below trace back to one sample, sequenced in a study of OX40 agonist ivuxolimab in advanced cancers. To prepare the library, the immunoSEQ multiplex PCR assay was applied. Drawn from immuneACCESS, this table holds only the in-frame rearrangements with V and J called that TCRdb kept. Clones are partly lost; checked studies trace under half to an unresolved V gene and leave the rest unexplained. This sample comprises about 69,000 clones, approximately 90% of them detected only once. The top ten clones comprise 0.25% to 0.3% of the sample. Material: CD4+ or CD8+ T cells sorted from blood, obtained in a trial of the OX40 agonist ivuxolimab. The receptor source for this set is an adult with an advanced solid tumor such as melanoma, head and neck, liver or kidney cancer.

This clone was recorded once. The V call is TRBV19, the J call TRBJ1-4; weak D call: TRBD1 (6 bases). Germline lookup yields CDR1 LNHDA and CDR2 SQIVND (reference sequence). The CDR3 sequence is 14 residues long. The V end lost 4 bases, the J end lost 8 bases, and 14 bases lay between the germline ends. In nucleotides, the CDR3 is TGTGCCAGTAGTAAGACAGGAGGTATGGAAAAACTGTTTTTT. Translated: CASSKTGGMEKLFF. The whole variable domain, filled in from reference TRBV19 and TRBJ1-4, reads DGGITQSPKYLFRKEGQNVTLSCEQNLNHDAMYWYRQDPGQGLRLIYYSQIVNDFQKGDIAEGYSVSREKKESFPLTVTSAQKNPTAFYLCASSKTGGMEKLFFGSGTQLSVL.

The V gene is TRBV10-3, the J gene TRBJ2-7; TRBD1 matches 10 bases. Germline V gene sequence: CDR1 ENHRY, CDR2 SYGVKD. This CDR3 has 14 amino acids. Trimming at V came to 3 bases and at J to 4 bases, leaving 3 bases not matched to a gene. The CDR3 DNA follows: TGTGCCATCAGTGATGGACAGGGGGTTTACGAGCAGTACTTC. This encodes CAISDGQGVYEQYF.

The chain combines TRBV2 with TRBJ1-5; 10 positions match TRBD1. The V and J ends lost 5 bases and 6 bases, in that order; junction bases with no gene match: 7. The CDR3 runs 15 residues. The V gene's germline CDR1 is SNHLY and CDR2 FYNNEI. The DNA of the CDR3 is TGTGCCAGCAGTCCTGACAGGGGGCGCGGTCAGCCCCAGCATTTT. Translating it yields CASSPDRGRGQPQHF.

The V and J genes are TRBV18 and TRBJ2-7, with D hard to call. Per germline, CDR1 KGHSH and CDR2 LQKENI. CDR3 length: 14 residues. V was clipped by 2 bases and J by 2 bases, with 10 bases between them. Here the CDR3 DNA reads TGTGCCAGCTCACCATCGGCCGGACCCTACGAGCAGTACTTC. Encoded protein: CASSPSAGPYEQYF.

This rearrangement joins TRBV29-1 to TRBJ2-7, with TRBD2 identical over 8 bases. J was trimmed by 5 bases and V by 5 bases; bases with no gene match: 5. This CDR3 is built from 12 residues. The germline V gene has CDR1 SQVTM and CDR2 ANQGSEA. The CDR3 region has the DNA TGCAGCGTTCCGGGACTAGGGAACGAGCAGTACTTC. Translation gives CSVPGLGNEQYF.